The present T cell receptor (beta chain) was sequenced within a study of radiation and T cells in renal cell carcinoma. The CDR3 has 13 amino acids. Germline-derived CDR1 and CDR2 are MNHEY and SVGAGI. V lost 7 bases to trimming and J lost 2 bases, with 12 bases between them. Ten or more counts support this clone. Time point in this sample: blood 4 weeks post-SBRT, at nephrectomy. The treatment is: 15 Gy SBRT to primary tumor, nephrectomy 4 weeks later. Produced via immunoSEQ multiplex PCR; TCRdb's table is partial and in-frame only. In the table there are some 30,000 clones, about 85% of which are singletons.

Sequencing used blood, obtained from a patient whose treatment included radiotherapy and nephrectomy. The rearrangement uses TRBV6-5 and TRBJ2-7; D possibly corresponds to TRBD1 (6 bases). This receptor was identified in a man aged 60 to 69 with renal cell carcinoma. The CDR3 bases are TGTGCCAGCACTGGACAGCCCGCCTACGAGCAGTACTTC. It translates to CASTGQPAYEQYF.